The 25 T cell receptor beta chains below come from one sample, sequenced in a study of blood T cells in healthy people across ages. A sample-barcoded 5' primer and a J-beta primer mix were used in a second PCR of about 7 to 12 cycles. In TCRdb, the 5' RACE reads were re-called with MiXCR into one record per CDR3 protein. The sample holds 850,000 or so distinct CDR3 sequences, more than 25% seen once. The specimen was blood. The receptors come from a woman of 80 years or more in good health.

Remarks on this clonotype: A much larger clone differs from this one at a single base, so this may be a read error. The chain uses TRBV7-6 and TRBJ2-7; D not resolved. This CDR3 contains 15 residues. Germline V lookup: CDR1 SGHVS, CDR2 FNYEAQ. The CDR3 bases are TGTGCCGGCAGCTTAGGGCAGGCAGGCTCCTACGAGCAGTACTTC. Encoded protein: CAGSLGQAGSYEQYF.

The count of this clonotype is one. This may be a read error, as it is one base from a much larger clone. This sequence joins TRBV6-4 and TRBJ2-5; weak D call: TRBD1 (6 bases). This CDR3 comprises 14 residues. V was trimmed by 8 bases and J by 9 bases, leaving 22 bases between them. Germline V gene lookup returns CDR1 MRHNA and CDR2 SNTAGT. In DNA, the CDR3 is TGTGCCAGCGGTCGAACTCAGGGGCCGGAGGCCCAGTACTTC. Its protein product is CASGRTQGPEAQYF.

This clonotype was counted at least ten times. The rearrangement uses TRBV25-1 and TRBJ2-3; 9 bases map to TRBD2. Germline CDR1 is MGHDK and CDR2 is SYGVNS. Losses at the gene ends were 1 base for V and 6 bases for J; bases not matched to a gene: 5. CDR3 length: 15 amino acids. The CDR3 reads CASSEFLAGSDTQYF. The DNA of the CDR3 is TGTGCCAGCAGTGAATTTCTAGCGGGGTCCGATACGCAGTATTTT. The whole variable domain, remainder taken from reference TRBV25-1 and TRBJ2-3, is EADIYQTPRYLVIGTGKKITLECSQTMGHDKMYWYQQDPGMELHLIHYSYGVNSTEKGDLSSESTVSRIRTEHFPLTLESARPSHTSQYLCASSEFLAGSDTQYFGPGTRLTVL.

This chain links TRBV11-2 with TRBJ2-3; D gene unclear. Trimming removed 0 bases at V and 6 bases at J, with 7 bases between. Germline V gene lookup returns CDR1 SGHAT and CDR2 FQNNGV. The CDR3 runs 13 residues. CDR3 nucleotides: TGTGCCAGCAGCTTAGAAACTCCGGATACGCAGTATTTT. As protein: CASSLETPDTQYF.

This clonotype was recorded many times. The rearrangement uses TRBV29-1 and TRBJ1-2, with D maybe TRBD1 (5 bases). The germline V gene has CDR1 SQVTM and CDR2 ANQGSEA. The CDR3 consists of 15 residues. Trimming removed 1 base from V and 2 bases from J, with 14 bases in between. The CDR3 coding sequence is TGCAGCGTTGAAGGTGGGCCCCGGGACAACTATGGCTACACCTTC. It codes for CSVEGGPRDNYGYTF.

J is TRBJ1-1 and V is TRBV7-2, with D tentatively TRBD1 (5 bases). CDR1 and CDR2 from the germline V gene are SGHTA and FQGNSA. This CDR3 contains 14 residues. V was shortened by 5 bases and J by 4 bases, with 14 bases between the two germline ends. The CDR3 sequence: CASSETSDITEAFF. The CDR3 nucleotides read TGTGCCAGCAGCGAGACCTCGGACATCACTGAAGCTTTCTTT.

Only a few counts were recorded for this clonotype. V and J are TRBV14 and TRBJ1-2, with a weak D call TRBD1 (5 bases). Trimming pared 0 bases from V and 4 bases from J, leaving 15 bases between. The CDR3 sequence is 16 residues long. The germline CDR1 and CDR2 sequences are SGHDN and FVKESK. The CDR3 region is CASSQDRGGARYGYTF. CDR3 nucleotide sequence: TGTGCCAGCAGCCAAGATCGGGGGGGAGCCCGCTATGGCTACACCTTC.

This clonotype was picked up many times. The rearrangement joins TRBV5-1 to TRBJ2-3; TRBD2 agrees at 8 bases. CDR1 and CDR2 from the germline V gene are SGHRS and YFSETQ. V was clipped by 0 bases and J by 2 bases; unmatched bases: 2. The CDR3 contains 15 residues. CDR3 protein: CASSLERGPTDTQYF. CDR3 nucleotide sequence: TGCGCCAGCAGCTTGGAGCGGGGGCCCACAGATACGCAGTATTTT.

On this clonotype itself: This may stem from a read error, because a much larger clone lies one nucleotide away. It is likely a read error, because the conserved phenylalanine at the end of the CDR3 is missing. The rearrangement uses TRBV27 and TRBJ2-7; TRBD1 aligns across 8 bases. Germline CDR1 MNHEY, CDR2 SMNVEV (reference sequence). The CDR3 runs 13 residues. The V gene end was trimmed by 5 bases and the J gene end by 5 bases; junction bases not matched to a gene: 5. CDR3 in amino acids: CASSGQGAHEQYC. The CDR3 coding sequence is TGTGCCAGCAGTGGGCAGGGGGCTCACGAGCAGTACTGC.

The genes are TRBV7-2 and TRBJ2-1; 7 positions agree with TRBD1. V was clipped by 5 bases and J by 7 bases; unmatched bases: 8. The CDR3 has 14 residues. Germline V lookup: CDR1 SGHTA, CDR2 FQGNSA. The CDR3 sequence: CASSNRQGVNEQFF. The CDR3 DNA follows: TGTGCCAGCAGCAATCGACAGGGAGTGAATGAGCAGTTCTTC.

This clonotype was counted ten times or more. The chain combines TRBV20-1 with TRBJ2-4, with 8 bases identical to TRBD2. The CDR3 extends over 17 amino acids. V lost 5 bases and J lost 4; bases outside the gene matches: 16. Germline V gives CDR1 DFQATT, CDR2 SNEGSKA (reference sequence). The CDR3 DNA follows: TGCAGTGCTCCGATGATCTTTCGGGGGGGCTCAAAAAACATTCAGTACTTC. It specifies CSAPMIFRGGSKNIQYF.

This clonotype turned up a few times. The chain recombines TRBV12-3 or TRBV12-4 with TRBJ1-5; 10 bases align to TRBD1. V was pared by 6 bases and J by 6 bases, with 5 bases of the junction left unmatched. The CDR3 consists of 14 residues. CDR3 residues: CASRGTGEFQPQHF. The CDR3 nucleotides read TGTGCCAGCAGGGGGACAGGGGAATTTCAGCCCCAGCATTTT.

The V gene is TRBV20-1, the J gene TRBJ2-7, with TRBD2 matching 11 bases. This CDR3 contains 14 residues. Looked up from germline, CDR1 is DFQATT and CDR2 is SNEGSKA (reference sequence). Trimming at V came to 6 bases and at J to 2 bases, leaving 6 bases not matched to a gene. DNA for the CDR3: TGCAGTGCAGTTAGCGGGAGGGCCCCCTACGAGCAGTACTTC. Protein sequence: CSAVSGRAPYEQYF.

This clonotype has a count of ten or more. The chain recombines TRBV5-1 with TRBJ2-3; 12 bases align to TRBD2. V was pared by 7 bases and J by 4 bases, with 10 bases of the junction left unmatched. The CDR3 loop spans 16 amino acids. Per the germline V gene, CDR1 is SGHRS and CDR2 is YFSETQ. This CDR3 is CASGFWTSGDPDTQYF. The CDR3 DNA is TGCGCCAGCGGGTTTTGGACTAGCGGGGATCCAGATACGCAGTATTTT.

The chain carries TRBV6-6 and TRBJ1-2, with 9 positions matching TRBD1. Germline lookup yields CDR1 MNHNY and CDR2 SVGAGI (reference sequence). CDR3 length: 15 residues. V was clipped by 11 bases and J by 7 bases; unmatched bases: 17. Here the CDR3 DNA reads TGTGCCTGCACAGCACAGGGGGCGGGTTTTCGTGGCTACACCTTC. This gives the protein CACTAQGAGFRGYTF.

The rearrangement links TRBV18 to TRBJ1-5; perhaps TRBD1 as D (5 bases). CDR1 and CDR2 from the germline V gene are KGHSH and LQKENI. Deletions cut 3 bases from V and 5 bases from J, with 8 bases between. CDR3 length: 13 amino acids. CDR3 protein: CASSPGQHQPQHF. The CDR3 nucleotides read TGTGCCAGCTCACCGGGGCAGCATCAGCCCCAGCATTTT.

This clonotype was observed many times. A read error may account for a junction end that differs from germline. The rearrangement joins TRBV12-3 or TRBV12-4 to TRBJ1-2, with no clear D. CDR3 length: 15 amino acids. CDR3 protein: CASRLGVSSNYGYTF. The CDR3 nucleotides read TGTGCCAGCAGATTAGGAGTATCTTCTAACTATGGCTACACCTTC.

This clonotype was detected many times. CDR3 nucleotide sequence: TGTGCCAGCAGCTTCGGCATCCCAAAAGAGACCCAGTACTTC. Translating gives CASSFGIPKETQYF. The chain carries TRBV7-2 and TRBJ2-5; D is ambiguous. The CDR3 has 14 residues. V gave up 3 bases and J gave up 3 bases, with 11 bases separating them. The germline V gene has CDR1 SGHTA and CDR2 FQGNSA.

This clonotype occurred many times. The rearrangement links TRBV18 to TRBJ2-7, with a tentative D call TRBD1 (6 bases). V dropped 6 bases and J dropped 2 bases, with 11 bases sitting between them. This CDR3 is 13 amino acids long. Germline V gene data show CDR1 as KGHSH and CDR2 as LQKENI. DNA of the CDR3: TGTGCCAGCTCCCAACAGGGTACCTACGAGCAGTACTTC. This encodes CASSQQGTYEQYF.

The CDR3 reads CASSHNGDTEAFF. CDR3 nucleotide sequence: TGCGCCAGCAGCCATAACGGCGACACTGAAGCTTTCTTT. The chain uses TRBV4-3 and TRBJ1-1; D gene ambiguous. The CDR3 sequence is 13 residues long. The V end was cut by 3 bases, the J end by 3 bases, with 8 bases between. The germline V gene encodes CDR1 LGHNA and CDR2 YSLEER.

Ten or more counts support this clonotype. This rearrangement joins TRBV18 to TRBJ2-1; 12 bases agree with TRBD2. The V gene's germline CDR1 is KGHSH and CDR2 LQKENI. This CDR3 spans 14 amino acids. After removal of 5 bases from V and 10 bases from J, the junction contained 6 bases not matched to a gene. Here the CDR3 DNA reads TGTGCCAGCTCAAAAGGGACTAGCGGGTTCGAGCAGTTCTTC. Amino acid sequence: CASSKGTSGFEQFF.

This clonotype has a count of ten or more. The chain uses TRBV12-3 or TRBV12-4 and TRBJ1-2; 7 bases are a match to TRBD1. This CDR3 comprises 13 residues. J gave up 4 bases and V 5 bases, and 4 bases lay outside the gene matches. CDR3 region: CASSRDSFYGYTF. CDR3 DNA sequence: TGTGCCAGCAGTCGGGACAGCTTCTATGGCTACACCTTC.

This clonotype appeared many times. V is TRBV11-2 and J is TRBJ1-3, with D uncertain. This CDR3 is built from 13 residues. Trimming took 2 bases from V and 6 from J, leaving 8 bases between them. CDR1 and CDR2 from the germline V gene are SGHAT and FQNNGV. The CDR3 DNA follows: TGTGCCAGCAGCTTATACGTAGAAAACACCATATATTTT. The encoded protein is CASSLYVENTIYF.

With regard to this clonotype: A much larger clone differs by one base, so this may be a read error. This chain links TRBV7-9 with TRBJ2-1; D is uncertain. The end of the DNA aligns better with TRBJ2-7, so the J call may be wrong. The CDR3 is 16 amino acids. Germline V CDR1 and CDR2: SEHNR, FQNEAQ (reference sequence). CDR3 nucleotide sequence: TGTGCCAGCAGCTTAGAACGGGTCAGCTCCTACAATGAGCAGTACTTC. It yields the protein CASSLERVSSYNEQYF.

This clonotype was seen repeatedly, ten times or more. V gene TRBV9 combines with J gene TRBJ2-1, with D perhaps being TRBD1 or TRBD2 (5 bases each). The CDR3 consists of 16 residues. With 4 bases removed from V and 2 bases from J, the gap between germline ends came to 16 bases. The germline V gene encodes CDR1 SGDLS and CDR2 YYNGEE. CDR3 loop: CASSSRSGTTYNEQFF. CDR3 nucleotides: TGTGCCAGCAGCTCACGATCCGGGACCACCTACAATGAGCAGTTCTTC. Combining the CDR3 with reference TRBV9 and TRBJ2-1 gives the whole variable domain DSGVTQTPKHLITATGQRVTLRCSPRSGDLSVYWYQQSLDQGLQFLIQYYNGEERAKGNILERFSAQQFPDLHSELNLSSLELGDSALYFCASSSRSGTTYNEQFFGPGTRLTVL.